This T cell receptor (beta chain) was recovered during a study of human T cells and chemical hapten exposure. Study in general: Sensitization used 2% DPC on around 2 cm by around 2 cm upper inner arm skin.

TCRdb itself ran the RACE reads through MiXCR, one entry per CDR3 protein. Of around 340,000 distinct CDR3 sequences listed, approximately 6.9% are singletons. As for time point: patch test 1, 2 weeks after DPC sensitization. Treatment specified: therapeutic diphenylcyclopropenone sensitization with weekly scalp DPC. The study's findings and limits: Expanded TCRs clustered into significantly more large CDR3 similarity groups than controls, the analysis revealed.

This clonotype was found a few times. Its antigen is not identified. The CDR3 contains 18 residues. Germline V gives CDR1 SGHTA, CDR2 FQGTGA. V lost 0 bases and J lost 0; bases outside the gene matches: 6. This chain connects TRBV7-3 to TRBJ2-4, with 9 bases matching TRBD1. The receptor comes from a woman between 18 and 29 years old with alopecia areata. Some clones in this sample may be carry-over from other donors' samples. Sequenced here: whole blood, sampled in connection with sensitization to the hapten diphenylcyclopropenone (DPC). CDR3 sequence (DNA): TGTGCCAGCAGCTTAACGCCCCCGGGACAGGGAGCCAAAAACATTCAGTACTTC. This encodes CASSLTPPGQGAKNIQYF.